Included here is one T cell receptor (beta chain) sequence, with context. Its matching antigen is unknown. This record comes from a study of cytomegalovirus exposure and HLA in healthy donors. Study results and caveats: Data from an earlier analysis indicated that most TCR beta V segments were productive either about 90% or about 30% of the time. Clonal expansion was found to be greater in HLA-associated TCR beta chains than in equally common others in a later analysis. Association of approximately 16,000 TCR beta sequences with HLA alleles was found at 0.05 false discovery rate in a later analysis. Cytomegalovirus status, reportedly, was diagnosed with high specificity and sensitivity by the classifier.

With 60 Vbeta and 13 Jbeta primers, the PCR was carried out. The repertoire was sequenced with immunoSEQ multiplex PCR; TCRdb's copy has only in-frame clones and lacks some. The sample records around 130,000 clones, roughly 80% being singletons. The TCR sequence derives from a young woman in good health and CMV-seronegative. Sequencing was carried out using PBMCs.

The CDR3 here is CASSFGRYEQYF. In nucleotides, the CDR3 is TGTGCCAGCAGCTTCGGGAGATACGAGCAGTACTTC. V usage is TRBV5-8 and J usage is TRBJ2-7, with TRBD2 as a possible D gene (6 bases). The ends were cut back, 2 bases at V and 4 bases at J, with 7 bases in the middle. This CDR3 comprises 12 residues. The germline CDR1 and CDR2 sequences are SGHTS and YDEGEE.